Listed below are T cell receptor beta chains from one sample, sequenced in a study of a mutant IDH1 vaccine in newly diagnosed glioma. These receptors are not linked to any known antigen. Libraries were prepared by immunoSEQ multiplex PCR; TCRdb keeps only in-frame clonotypes and omits some of them. The sample contains 20,000 to 25,000 clones, roughly 85% of which appear only once. The specimen was PBMCs, collected from a glioma patient whose treatment included an IDH1 peptide vaccine. Receptors originate from a man between 35 and 55 years old with glioma. Each CDR3 is given with its conserved first and last residue. D genes are given only for firm matches. Clone size is shown for a subset of rows, as once, few, many or a class of expanded clone.

abundance: NA
v_gene: TRBV7-6
len: 13
d_gene: NA
j_gene: TRBJ2-1
CDR3aa: CASSLDPYNEQFF
CDR3nt: TGTGCCAGCAGCTTAGATCCCTACAATGAGCAGTTCTTC

abundance: NA
v_gene: TRBV27
len: 12
d_gene: NA
j_gene: TRBJ2-1
CDR3aa: CASRSDGQGEFF
CDR3nt: TGTGCCAGCAGATCCGACGGACAAGGCGAGTTCTTC

abundance: NA
v_gene: TRBV5-1
len: 20
d_gene: TRBD2
j_gene: TRBJ2-1
CDR3aa: CASSSSGDSASGTPYNEQFF
CDR3nt: TGCGCCAGCAGCTCCTCCGGGGACTCCGCTAGCGGGACCCCATACAATGAGCAGTTCTTC

abundance: once
v_gene: TRBV6-4
len: 15
d_gene: NA
j_gene: TRBJ2-1
CDR3aa: CASSADTADSNEQFF
CDR3nt: TGTGCCAGCAGTGCCGACACGGCGGACTCCAATGAGCAGTTCTTC

abundance: NA
v_gene: TRBV7-9
len: 17
d_gene: NA
j_gene: TRBJ1-2
CDR3aa: CASSRKTGPSESYGYTF
CDR3nt: TGTGCCAGCAGCCGAAAAACCGGACCGTCAGAGAGCTATGGCTACACCTTC

abundance: NA
v_gene: TRBV5-1
len: 12
d_gene: NA
j_gene: TRBJ1-1
CDR3aa: CASSPEGIEAFF
CDR3nt: TGCGCCAGCAGCCCCGAGGGCATTGAAGCTTTCTTT

abundance: NA
v_gene: TRBV7-9
len: 16
d_gene: TRBD2
j_gene: TRBJ2-1
CDR3aa: CASSSPGLAGYNEQFF
CDR3nt: TGTGCCAGCAGCTCCCCGGGACTAGCGGGTTACAATGAGCAGTTCTTC

abundance: once
v_gene: TRBV10-3
len: 15
d_gene: NA
j_gene: TRBJ2-2
CDR3aa: CAISGGLATAGELFF
CDR3nt: TGTGCCATCAGTGGGGGACTCGCTACGGCCGGGGAGCTGTTTTTT

abundance: NA
v_gene: TRBV29-1
len: 12
d_gene: TRBD2
j_gene: TRBJ2-3
CDR3aa: CSVGGGSNTQYF
CDR3nt: TGCAGCGTGGGGGGAGGGAGCAATACGCAGTATTTT

abundance: NA
v_gene: TRBV7-7
len: 15
d_gene: NA
j_gene: TRBJ2-3
CDR3aa: CASSLRGSSTDTQYF
CDR3nt: TGTGCCAGCAGCTTAAGAGGGTCTAGCACAGATACGCAGTATTTT

abundance: NA
v_gene: TRBV10-3
len: 11
d_gene: NA
j_gene: TRBJ1-2
CDR3aa: CAISEQGGYTF
CDR3nt: TGTGCCATCAGTGAGCAGGGTGGCTACACCTTC

abundance: NA
v_gene: TRBV6-6
len: 12
d_gene: TRBD1
j_gene: TRBJ1-5
CDR3aa: CASSSLDRPPYF
CDR3nt: TGTGCCAGCAGTTCCCTGGACAGGCCGCCCTATTTT

abundance: NA
v_gene: TRBV6-1
len: 14
d_gene: NA
j_gene: TRBJ1-1
CDR3aa: CASKGDAWNTEAFF
CDR3nt: TGTGCCAGCAAGGGGGATGCCTGGAACACTGAAGCTTTCTTT

abundance: few
v_gene: TRBV28
len: 13
d_gene: NA
j_gene: TRBJ2-3
CDR3aa: CASGGSGTDTQYF
CDR3nt: TGTGCCAGCGGGGGCTCGGGGACAGATACGCAGTATTTT

abundance: NA
v_gene: TRBV6-5
len: 12
d_gene: NA
j_gene: TRBJ2-3
CDR3aa: CASSGHTDTQYF
CDR3nt: TGTGCCAGCAGCGGACACACAGATACGCAGTATTTT

abundance: NA
v_gene: TRBV29-1
len: 13
d_gene: NA
j_gene: TRBJ2-1
CDR3aa: CSVDGSTGNEQFF
CDR3nt: TGCAGCGTTGATGGGTCTACGGGCAATGAGCAGTTCTTC

abundance: NA
v_gene: TRBV18
len: 15
d_gene: NA
j_gene: TRBJ1-3
CDR3aa: CASSPRGDYGNTIYF
CDR3nt: TGTGCCAGCTCACCTCGGGGGGACTATGGAAACACCATATATTTT

abundance: once
v_gene: TRBV7-9
len: 16
d_gene: NA
j_gene: TRBJ2-7
CDR3aa: CASSLNHGSGNDEQYF
CDR3nt: TGTGCCAGCAGCTTAAATCATGGGTCAGGGAATGACGAGCAGTACTTC

abundance: NA
v_gene: TRBV6-5
len: 16
d_gene: TRBD2
j_gene: TRBJ2-3
CDR3aa: CASSSGGAGEGDTQYF
CDR3nt: TGTGCCAGCAGTTCCGGCGGGGCGGGAGAAGGAGATACGCAGTATTTT

abundance: NA
v_gene: TRBV29-1
len: 13
d_gene: NA
j_gene: TRBJ1-3
CDR3aa: CSVEGFSGNTIYF
CDR3nt: TGCAGCGTTGAAGGATTCTCTGGAAACACCATATATTTT

abundance: NA
v_gene: TRBV11-2
len: 16
d_gene: NA
j_gene: TRBJ1-2
CDR3aa: CASRSPTGTLQYGYTF
CDR3nt: TGTGCCAGCAGATCTCCCACCGGGACACTTCAATATGGCTACACCTTC

abundance: NA
v_gene: TRBV27
len: 17
d_gene: TRBD2
j_gene: TRBJ2-1
CDR3aa: CAPSAAPAGASYNEQFF
CDR3nt: TGTGCCCCCTCCGCCGCCCCTGCGGGAGCATCCTACAATGAGCAGTTCTTC

abundance: NA
v_gene: TRBV5-1
len: 18
d_gene: TRBD2
j_gene: TRBJ2-1
CDR3aa: CASSSPGSGGSSYNEQFF
CDR3nt: TGCGCCAGCAGCTCCCCGGGGAGCGGGGGGAGCTCCTACAATGAGCAGTTCTTC

abundance: NA
v_gene: TRBV5-1
len: 14
d_gene: NA
j_gene: TRBJ2-1
CDR3aa: CASRKEISHNEQFF
CDR3nt: TGCGCCAGCCGAAAAGAGATATCACACAATGAGCAGTTCTTC

abundance: NA
v_gene: TRBV15
len: 11
d_gene: NA
j_gene: TRBJ2-3
CDR3aa: CATSRTDTQYF
CDR3nt: TGTGCCACCAGCAGAACAGATACGCAGTATTTT

abundance: few
v_gene: TRBV5-1
len: 15
d_gene: NA
j_gene: TRBJ1-4
CDR3aa: CASSSRPEASEKLFF
CDR3nt: TGCGCCAGCAGCTCCCGTCCAGAAGCGAGTGAAAAACTGTTTTTT

abundance: NA
v_gene: TRBV6-6
len: 12
d_gene: NA
j_gene: TRBJ1-3
CDR3aa: CASREGGNTIYF
CDR3nt: TGTGCCAGCAGAGAGGGAGGAAACACCATATATTTT